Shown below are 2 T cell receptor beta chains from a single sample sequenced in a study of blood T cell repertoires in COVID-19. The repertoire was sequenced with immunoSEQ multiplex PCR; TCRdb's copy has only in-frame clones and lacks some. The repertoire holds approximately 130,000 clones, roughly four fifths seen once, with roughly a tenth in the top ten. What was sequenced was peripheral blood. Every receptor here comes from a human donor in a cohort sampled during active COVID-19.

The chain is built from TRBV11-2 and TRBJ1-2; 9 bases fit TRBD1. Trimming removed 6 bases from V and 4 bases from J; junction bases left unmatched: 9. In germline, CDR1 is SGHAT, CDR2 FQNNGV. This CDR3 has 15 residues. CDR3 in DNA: TGTGCCAGCAGGAAACCGGGACAGGGTTCCTATGGCTACACCTTC. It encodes CASRKPGQGSYGYTF. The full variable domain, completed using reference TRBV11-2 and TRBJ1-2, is EAGVAQSPRYKIIEKRQSVAFWCNPISGHATLYWYQQILGQGPKLLIQFQNNGVVDDSQLPKDRFSAERLKGVDSTLKIQPAKLEDSAVYLCASRKPGQGSYGYTFGSGTRLTVV.

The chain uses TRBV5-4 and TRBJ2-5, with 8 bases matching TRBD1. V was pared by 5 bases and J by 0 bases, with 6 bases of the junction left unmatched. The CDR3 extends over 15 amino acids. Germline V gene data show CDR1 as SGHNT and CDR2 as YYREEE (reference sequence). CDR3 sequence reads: CASSFDRGYQETQYF. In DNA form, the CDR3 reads TGTGCCAGCAGTTTCGACAGGGGATACCAAGAGACCCAGTACTTC.